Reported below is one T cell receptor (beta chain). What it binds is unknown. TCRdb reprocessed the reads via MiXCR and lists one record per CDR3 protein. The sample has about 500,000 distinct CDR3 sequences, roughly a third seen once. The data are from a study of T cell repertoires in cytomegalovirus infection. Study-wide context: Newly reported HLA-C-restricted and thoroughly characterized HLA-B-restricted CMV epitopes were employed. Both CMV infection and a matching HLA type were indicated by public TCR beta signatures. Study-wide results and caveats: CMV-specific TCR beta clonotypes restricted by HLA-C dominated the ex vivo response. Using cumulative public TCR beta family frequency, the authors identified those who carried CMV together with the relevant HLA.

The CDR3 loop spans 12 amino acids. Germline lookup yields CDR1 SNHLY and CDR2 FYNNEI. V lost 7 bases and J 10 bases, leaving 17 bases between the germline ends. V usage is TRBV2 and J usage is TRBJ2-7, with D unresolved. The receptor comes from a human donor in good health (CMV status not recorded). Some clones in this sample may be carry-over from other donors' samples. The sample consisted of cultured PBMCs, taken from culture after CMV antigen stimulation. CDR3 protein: CASMGSLSEQYF. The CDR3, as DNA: TGTGCCAGCATGGGCAGTCTGTCGGAACAGTACTTC.